Listed below are T cell receptor beta chains from one sample, sequenced in a study of early T cells in non-severe SARS-CoV-2 infection. TCRdb processed the 5' RACE reads anew with MiXCR; each CDR3 protein has one entry. Of about 33,000 distinct CDR3 sequences in the sample, about 5% were seen once. The sequenced sample was whole blood. All receptors come from an adult who was a healthcare worker with PCR-confirmed SARS-CoV-2 infection or an uninfected control (not recorded which). The CDR3 runs from the conserved cysteine through the conserved F or W. Fields, in order: J gene, clone size, V gene, D gene, CDR3 protein, CDR3 DNA. The D gene is left open where the match is weak. Rows give clone size only sometimes, using once, few, many, or a class for an expanded clone.

J gene: TRBJ1-1; clone size: medium-sized; V gene: TRBV4-2; D gene: .; CDR3 protein: CASSQNWVLIWNTEAFF; CDR3 DNA: TGTGCCAGCAGCCAAAACTGGGTCCTCATTTGGAACACTGAAGCTTTCTTT
J gene: TRBJ1-2; clone size: many; V gene: TRBV3-1; D gene: .; CDR3 protein: CASSHDRTYGYTF; CDR3 DNA: TGTGCCAGCAGCCATGACAGGACCTATGGCTACACCTTC
J gene: TRBJ2-1; clone size: many; V gene: TRBV29-1; D gene: .; CDR3 protein: CSVVKGQLEQFF; CDR3 DNA: TGCAGCGTTGTGAAGGGGCAACTTGAGCAGTTCTTC
J gene: TRBJ1-6; clone size: many; V gene: TRBV6-2/TRBV6-3; D gene: TRBD1; CDR3 protein: CASSYRQGPIPNSPLHF; CDR3 DNA: TGTGCCAGCAGCTACCGACAGGGGCCAATCCCGAATTCACCCCTCCACTTT
J gene: TRBJ2-6; clone size: many; V gene: TRBV6-5; D gene: TRBD1; CDR3 protein: CASSYLGDSPLAGANVLTF; CDR3 DNA: TGTGCCAGCAGTTACCTTGGGGACAGCCCCTTAGCTGGGGCCAACGTCCTGACTTTC
J gene: TRBJ2-5; clone size: .; V gene: TRBV12-3/TRBV12-4; D gene: .; CDR3 protein: CASSLQGIPEETQYF; CDR3 DNA: TGTGCCAGCAGTTTACAGGGCATTCCGGAAGAGACCCAGTACTTC
J gene: TRBJ1-3; clone size: .; V gene: TRBV7-2; D gene: TRBD1; CDR3 protein: CASSFTGGVGNTIYF; CDR3 DNA: TGTGCCAGCAGCTTTACAGGGGGCGTTGGAAACACCATATATTTT
J gene: TRBJ1-4; clone size: few; V gene: TRBV7-9; D gene: .; CDR3 protein: CASSSPDASYKKLFF; CDR3 DNA: TGTGCCAGCAGCTCCCCGGACGCCTCCTATAAAAAACTGTTTTTT
J gene: TRBJ2-7; clone size: few; V gene: TRBV5-4; D gene: .; CDR3 protein: CASSLGGTQSSEQYF; CDR3 DNA: TGTGCCAGCAGCTTGGGTGGGACACAATCCTCCGAGCAGTACTTC
J gene: TRBJ2-2; clone size: many; V gene: TRBV19; D gene: TRBD2; CDR3 protein: CASSIGLAGNTGELFF; CDR3 DNA: TGTGCCAGTAGTATAGGACTAGCGGGGAACACCGGGGAGCTGTTTTTT
J gene: TRBJ1-1; clone size: many; V gene: TRBV3-1; D gene: .; CDR3 protein: CASSQVGRGQTEAFF; CDR3 DNA: TGTGCCAGCAGCCAAGTTGGCAGGGGCCAAACTGAAGCTTTCTTT
J gene: TRBJ2-1; clone size: many; V gene: TRBV11-2; D gene: .; CDR3 protein: CASSLDPVNEQFF; CDR3 DNA: TGTGCCAGCAGCTTAGATCCGGTCAATGAGCAGTTCTTC
J gene: TRBJ1-1; clone size: .; V gene: TRBV11-2; D gene: .; CDR3 protein: CASQLAVRNTEAFF; CDR3 DNA: TGTGCCAGTCAACTAGCTGTGCGGAACACTGAAGCTTTCTTT
J gene: TRBJ1-2; clone size: few; V gene: TRBV12-3/TRBV12-4; D gene: .; CDR3 protein: CASSPAGVEGYTF; CDR3 DNA: TGTGCCAGCAGTCCGGCCGGGGTGGAGGGCTACACCTTC
J gene: TRBJ1-4; clone size: many; V gene: TRBV6-6; D gene: .; CDR3 protein: CASSYLEGEKLFF; CDR3 DNA: TGTGCCAGCAGTTACTTAGAGGGCGAAAAACTGTTTTTT
J gene: TRBJ2-3; clone size: many; V gene: TRBV6-4; D gene: TRBD2; CDR3 protein: CASSPDSGRGADTQYF; CDR3 DNA: TGTGCCAGCAGCCCCGATAGCGGGAGAGGCGCAGATACGCAGTATTTT
J gene: TRBJ1-2; clone size: many; V gene: TRBV6-5; D gene: TRBD1; CDR3 protein: CASLPGQGAGYTF; CDR3 DNA: TGTGCCAGCCTCCCGGGACAGGGGGCTGGCTACACCTTC
J gene: TRBJ1-1; clone size: few; V gene: TRBV19; D gene: .; CDR3 protein: CASSIDAPMNTEAFF; CDR3 DNA: TGTGCCAGTAGTATAGATGCCCCAATGAACACTGAAGCTTTCTTT